Sequencing of this T cell receptor beta chain was carried out in a study of cytomegalovirus exposure and HLA in healthy donors. Study conclusions and caveats: According to a subsequent analysis, TCR clusters identified in the first cohort showed a tendency to co-occur across the roughly 120 validation repertoires. Cytomegalovirus-associated status was assigned to 150 or so TCR beta chains.

The validation cohort, a group of 130 or so subjects, included the donors and was separate from the roughly 670-subject first cohort. Method: immunoSEQ multiplex PCR; TCRdb's copy keeps in-frame clones and lacks some. The table includes fewer than 120,000 clones, more than 70% detected once. Germline CDR1 reads SQVTM; CDR2 reads ANQGSEA. The CDR3 runs 14 residues. The ends were cut back, 1 base at V and 5 bases at J, with 14 bases in the middle. Points on this clone: The antigen remains undetermined.

V and J are TRBV29-1 and TRBJ2-5; D may be TRBD2 (5 bases). The clonotype was recovered from a woman aged 18-29 years in good health and CMV-seronegative. Sequenced input: PBMCs. CDR3 amino acids: CSVEARTRRETQYF. The CDR3 DNA sequence: TGCAGCGTTGAAGCGCGCACTAGACGGGAGACCCAGTACTTC.